Listed here are 25 T cell receptor beta chains from one sample, sequenced in a study of T-cell memory formation after mild COVID-19 (dated by TCRdb to the early 2020s). The library was generated by 5' RACE. Sequencing relied on an Illumina NovaSeq 6000. TCRdb redid the processing of the public reads, applying fastp at Q25 and MiXCR, and retained in-frame beta chains. One record per CDR3 amino acid sequence lists the most common genes and DNA. For this sample the table gives some 340,000 distinct CDR3 sequences, of which roughly 13% were detected only once. The ten largest make up about a fifth of the sample. Sequencing was performed on PBMCs or a T cell subset sorted from them (not recorded which). All receptors derive from a man younger than 35 who had mild COVID-19 (a few samples of this study predate the infection). The sample titles of this study are shuffled in the database, so cell type and time point are left out; the donor was told from shared clones.

This chain joins TRBV5-4 and TRBJ2-5; TRBD2 is a possible D gene (5 bases). The germline V gene encodes CDR1 SGHNT and CDR2 YYREEE (reference sequence). The V end lost 2 bases, the J end lost 0 bases, and 14 bases lay between the germline ends. The CDR3 is made up of 16 amino acids. The CDR3 region is CASSFQTGKYQETQYF. CDR3 in DNA: TGTGCCAGCAGCTTCCAAACCGGGAAGTACCAAGAGACCCAGTACTTC. Complete variable domain (other parts from reference TRBV5-4 and TRBJ2-5): ETGVTQSPTHLIKTRGQQVTLRCSSQSGHNTVSWYQQALGQGPQFIFQYYREEENGRGNFPPRFSGLQFPNYSSELNVNALELDDSALYLCASSFQTGKYQETQYFGPGTRLLVL.

This clonotype was seen repeatedly, ten times or more. The chain joins TRBV7-3 to TRBJ2-3; weak D call: TRBD2 (7 bases). The CDR3 consists of 15 residues. Germline CDR1 reads SGHTA; CDR2 reads FQGTGA. The V and J ends lost 2 bases and 1 base respectively, with 10 bases between them. CDR3 region: CASSLYGGRTDTQYF. DNA of the CDR3: TGTGCCAGCAGCTTATACGGGGGGCGCACAGATACGCAGTATTTT.

The sample holds many counts of this clonotype. Compared with germline, one end of the junction differs, possibly owing to a read error. This chain connects TRBV5-1 to TRBJ2-5, with D possibly being TRBD2 (5 bases). Germline lookup yields CDR1 SGHRS and CDR2 YFSETQ. This CDR3 comprises 13 residues. CDR3 loop: CASSLGREETQYF. DNA for the CDR3: TGTGCCAGCAGCTTGGGTAGGGAGGAGACCCAGTACTTC.

The rearrangement links TRBV10-3 to TRBJ2-7; unclear D gene. The germline V gene has CDR1 ENHRY and CDR2 SYGVKD. The ends were cut back, 8 bases at V and 3 bases at J, with 14 bases in the middle. The CDR3 covers 13 residues. CDR3 sequence (DNA): TGTGCCATCCCCAAGGAAGCATACTACGAGCAGTACTTC. Its protein product is CAIPKEAYYEQYF.

In its sample, this clonotype was seen many times. V usage is TRBV4-3 and J usage is TRBJ2-6, with D possibly TRBD1 on 5 matching bases. Trimming took 6 bases from V and 0 from J, leaving 9 bases between them. This CDR3 contains 15 residues. Germline loops: CDR1 LGHNA, CDR2 YSLEER. In DNA, the CDR3 is TGCGCCAGCAGGGTACAGGACTCTGGGGCCAACGTCCTGACTTTC. It encodes CASRVQDSGANVLTF.

This clonotype was observed at least ten times. The chain has TRBV5-1 and TRBJ2-1, with 10 positions matching TRBD2. The CDR3 loop spans 14 amino acids. J was trimmed by 6 bases and V by 5 bases; bases with no gene match: 5. CDR1 and CDR2 (germline): SGHRS, YFSETQ. Here the CDR3 DNA reads TGCGCCAGCAGAGGACTAGCGGAAACCAATGAGCAGTTCTTC. Translating gives CASRGLAETNEQFF.

This chain joins TRBV12-3 or TRBV12-4 and TRBJ2-7; D possibly uses TRBD1 or TRBD2 (6 bases each). The ends were cut back, 1 base at V and 6 bases at J, with 16 bases in the middle. The length of the CDR3 is 15 residues. The CDR3 sequence is CASSLGGALGGEQYV. For the CDR3, the DNA is TGTGCCAGCAGTTTAGGGGGGGCCCTGGGGGGCGAGCAGTACGTC.

The V gene is TRBV12-3 or TRBV12-4, the J gene TRBJ1-6; D possibly corresponds to TRBD1 (5 bases). V was clipped by 2 bases and J by 11 bases, with 19 bases between them. The CDR3 runs to 16 residues. CDR3 sequence (DNA): TGTGCCAGCAGTTTACAGGCCGTGCGGGACCGAGCACCCCTCCACTTT. Its protein is CASSLQAVRDRAPLHF.

The chain carries TRBV5-1 and TRBJ2-5; D is perhaps TRBD1 (5 bases). Germline V CDR1 and CDR2: SGHRS, YFSETQ. This CDR3 spans 15 amino acids. V dropped 7 bases and J dropped 4 bases, with 20 bases sitting between them. CDR3 nucleotides: TGCGCCAGCGTCCAAGGGGCACCCCAAGGAGAGACCCAGTACTTC. Translated, it gives CASVQGAPQGETQYF.

There are a few counts of this clonotype. The V and J genes are TRBV21-1 and TRBJ1-6; the table's D call TRBD1 went unverified against the DNA. TRBV21-1 is shown as a pseudogene. The CDR3 has 16 residues. The CDR3 DNA follows: TGTGCCAGCAGCATTCACAGGGCCAGGGAGTTTTCACCCCTCCACTTT. Amino acids: CASSIHRAREFSPLHF.

This clonotype was seen more than once but under ten times. The chain couples TRBV4-3 to TRBJ2-5, with D tentatively TRBD1 or TRBD2 (6 bases each). The CDR3 is made up of 16 amino acids. V shed 4 bases and J shed 5 bases, with 20 bases lying between them. Germline V gene lookup returns CDR1 LGHNA and CDR2 YSLEER. Here the CDR3 reads CASSPAAGGFVETQYF. In nucleotides, the CDR3 is TGCGCCAGCAGCCCGGCGGCCGGGGGCTTTGTGGAGACCCAGTACTTC.

This clonotype came up many times. CDR3 sequence: CATSDPGTSGGRTDTQYF. CDR3 sequence (DNA): TGTGCCACCAGTGATCCCGGGACTAGCGGGGGGAGGACAGATACGCAGTATTTT. This chain uses TRBV24-1 with TRBJ2-3; 15 bases agree with TRBD2. The CDR3 runs to 18 residues. Germline values: CDR1 KGHDR, CDR2 SFDVKD. Trimming at V came to 3 bases and at J to 3 bases, leaving 6 bases not matched to a gene.

This clonotype occurred many times. The chain uses TRBV9 and TRBJ2-5; perhaps D is TRBD1 or TRBD2 (6 bases each). CDR3 length: 15 residues. CDR1 is SGDLS and CDR2 is YYNGEE in the germline V gene. V shed 0 bases and J shed 1 base, with 10 bases lying between them. CDR3 nucleotide sequence: TGTGCCAGCAGCGTAGCCGGGGGCCTCCAAGAGACCCAGTACTTC. It translates to CASSVAGGLQETQYF.

This clonotype was observed at least ten times. The chain employs TRBV20-1 and TRBJ2-1; D is perhaps TRBD1 or TRBD2 (5 bases each). The CDR3 sequence is 13 residues long. Germline-derived CDR1 and CDR2 are DFQATT and SNEGSKA (reference sequence). Trimming cost V 6 bases and J 3 bases, with 12 bases left between them. In DNA, the CDR3 is TGCAGTGCCGCAGGGACCCTCTACAATGAGCAGTTCTTC. Translating it yields CSAAGTLYNEQFF.

V is TRBV19 and J is TRBJ1-2; tentatively, D is TRBD1 (5 bases). V gave up 3 bases and J gave up 8 bases, with 10 bases separating them. The CDR3 is made up of 12 amino acids. Germline CDR1 reads LNHDA; CDR2 reads SQIVND (reference sequence). The CDR3 is CASSMGQLGYTF. The CDR3 bases are TGTGCCAGTAGTATGGGGCAGCTGGGCTACACCTTC.

This chain connects TRBV28 to TRBJ2-7; 8 bases are a match to TRBD1. Germline values: CDR1 MDHEN, CDR2 SYDVKM. After removal of 6 bases from V and 3 bases from J, the junction contained 7 bases not matched to a gene. The CDR3 has 14 residues. In nucleotides, the CDR3 is TGTGCCAGCAGCCTCAGACAGGGGCTCTACGAGCAGTACGTC. Translating it yields CASSLRQGLYEQYV.

This clonotype came up many times. The V and J genes are TRBV7-2 and TRBJ2-5; no clear D gene. The CDR3 length is 13 residues. Looked up from germline, CDR1 is SGHTA and CDR2 is FQGNSA. V was pared by 6 bases and J by 4 bases, with 12 bases between. DNA for the CDR3: TGTGCCAGCAGTCGGAAGAGTGGAGAGACCCAGTACTTC. Encoded protein: CASSRKSGETQYF.

This clonotype was found a few times. The J gene is TRBJ1-5, the V gene TRBV13, with 8 nucleotides matching TRBD1. Unmatched junction bases numbered 4, after V lost 2 bases and J lost 4 bases. CDR1 and CDR2 (germline): PRHDT, FYEKMQ (reference sequence). The CDR3 length is 15 residues. As DNA, the CDR3 is TGTGCCAGCAGCTTACGGGGGACAGGTAATCAGCCCCAGCATTTT. As protein: CASSLRGTGNQPQHF.

This clonotype came up a few times. CDR3 sequence: CASSFDRATGELFF. In DNA form, the CDR3 reads TGTGCCAGCAGTTTTGACAGGGCCACCGGGGAGCTGTTTTTT. This chain connects TRBV12-3 or TRBV12-4 to TRBJ2-2, with 7 nucleotides matching TRBD1. CDR3 length: 14 residues. J was trimmed by 4 bases and V by 3 bases; bases with no gene match: 2.

In its sample, this clonotype was seen a few times. The CDR3 here is CASSSGQYNSPLHF. Written as DNA, the CDR3 is TGTGCCAGCAGCTCAGGACAGTATAATTCACCCCTCCACTTT. The chain employs TRBV7-2 and TRBJ1-6; D is perhaps TRBD1 (6 bases). Per germline, CDR1 SGHTA and CDR2 FQGNSA. Between the trimmed V and J ends, which lost 4 bases and 4 bases, there was a span of 8 bases. The CDR3 spans 14 residues.

This clonotype was seen only a few times. The chain joins TRBV5-1 to TRBJ2-1; 7 nucleotides match TRBD1. The germline CDR1 and CDR2 sequences are SGHRS and YFSETQ. V gave up 3 bases and J gave up 5 bases; unmatched junction bases: 8. The CDR3 contains 15 residues. CDR3 protein: CASSWDTGTDNEQFF. Here the CDR3 DNA reads TGCGCCAGCAGCTGGGACACCGGGACAGACAATGAGCAGTTCTTC.

This clonotype was counted a few times. The chain recombines TRBV10-2 with TRBJ2-7; the D gene is possibly TRBD1 (5 bases). Germline V gives CDR1 WSHSY, CDR2 SAAADI. The CDR3 contains 11 residues. Trimming cost V 8 bases and J 2 bases, with 7 bases left between them. Here the CDR3 reads CASETAYEQYF. CDR3 nucleotides: TGCGCCAGCGAGACAGCCTACGAGCAGTACTTC.

The rearrangement joins TRBV10-3 to TRBJ1-1; tentative D call: TRBD1 (6 bases). Germline-derived CDR1 and CDR2 are ENHRY and SYGVKD. This CDR3 is built from 15 residues. V was clipped by 3 bases and J by 3 bases, with 14 bases between them. DNA of the CDR3: TGTGCCATCAGTGACCCAGACAGGATGGACACTGAAGCTTTCTTT. It specifies CAISDPDRMDTEAFF.

This clonotype was recorded many times. The J gene is TRBJ2-5, the V gene TRBV20-1; TRBD1 aligns across 7 bases. With V trimmed by 1 base and J by 5 bases, 10 bases remained unmatched. The CDR3 covers 15 residues. Germline CDR1 DFQATT, CDR2 SNEGSKA (reference sequence). The CDR3 sequence is CSARARQGAEETQYF. The CDR3 coding sequence is TGCAGTGCTAGAGCTCGACAGGGCGCGGAGGAGACCCAGTACTTC.

There are a few counts of this clonotype. This chain uses TRBV5-1 with TRBJ1-2; D is possibly TRBD1 (6 bases). Trimming left V 4 bases short and J 2 bases short, with 15 bases between. Per the germline V gene, CDR1 is SGHRS and CDR2 is YFSETQ. This CDR3 comprises 15 residues. The CDR3 sequence: CASSPGQYSNYGYTF. The CDR3 nucleotides read TGCGCCAGCAGCCCTGGACAGTACTCGAACTATGGCTACACCTTC.